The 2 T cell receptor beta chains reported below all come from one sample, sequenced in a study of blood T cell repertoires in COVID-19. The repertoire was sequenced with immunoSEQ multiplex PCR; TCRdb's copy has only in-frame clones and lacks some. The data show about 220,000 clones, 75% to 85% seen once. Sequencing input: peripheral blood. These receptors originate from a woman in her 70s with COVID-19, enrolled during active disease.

The CDR3 DNA follows: TGTGCCAGCAGCCTGGACAGGGCGGCATCTTCCGAGCAGTACTTC. This encodes CASSLDRAASSEQYF. This chain links TRBV5-6 with TRBJ2-7; 8 nucleotides match TRBD1. Germline V gives CDR1 SGHDT, CDR2 YYEEEE. This CDR3 spans 15 amino acids. Trimming took 4 bases from V and 6 from J; bases not matched to a gene: 12. Variable domain in full (rest from reference TRBV5-6 and TRBJ2-7): DAGVTQSPTHLIKTRGQQVTLRCSPKSGHDTVSWYQQALGQGPQFIFQYYEEEERQRGNFPDRFSGHQFPNYSSELNVNALLLGDSALYLCASSLDRAASSEQYFGPGTRLTVT.

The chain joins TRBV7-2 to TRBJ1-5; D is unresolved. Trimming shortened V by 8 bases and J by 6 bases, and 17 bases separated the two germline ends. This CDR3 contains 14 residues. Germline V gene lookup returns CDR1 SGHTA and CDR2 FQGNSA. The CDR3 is CASGTQGRSQPQHF. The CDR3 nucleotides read TGTGCCAGCGGCACCCAAGGGAGAAGTCAGCCCCAGCATTTT. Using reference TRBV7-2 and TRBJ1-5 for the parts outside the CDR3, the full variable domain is GAGVSQSPSNKVTEKGKDVELRCDPISGHTALYWYRQSLGQGLEFLIYFQGNSAPDKSGLPSDRFSAERTGGSVSTLTIQRTQQEDSAVYLCASGTQGRSQPQHFGDGTRLSIL.